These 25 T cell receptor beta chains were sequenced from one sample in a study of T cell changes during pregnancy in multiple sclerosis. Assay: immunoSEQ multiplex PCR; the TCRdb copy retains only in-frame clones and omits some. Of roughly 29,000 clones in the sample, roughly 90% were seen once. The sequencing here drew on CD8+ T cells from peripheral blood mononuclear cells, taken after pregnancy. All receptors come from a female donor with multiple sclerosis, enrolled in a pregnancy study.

This CDR3 reads CASSPYVGTSPRDEQFF. The CDR3 region has the DNA TGTGCCAGCAGCCCTTACGTCGGGACTAGCCCACGCGATGAGCAGTTCTTC. The genes are TRBV9 and TRBJ2-1; 9 positions agree with TRBD2. This CDR3 is built from 17 residues. Trimming removed 4 bases from V and 8 bases from J; junction bases left unmatched: 16. Germline-derived CDR1 and CDR2 are SGDLS and YYNGEE.

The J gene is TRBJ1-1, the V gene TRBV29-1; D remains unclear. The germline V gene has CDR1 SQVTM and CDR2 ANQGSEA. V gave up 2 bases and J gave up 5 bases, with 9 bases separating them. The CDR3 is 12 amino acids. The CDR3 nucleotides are TGCAGCGTTGAATTGTTGGAGACTGAAGCTTTCTTT. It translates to CSVELLETEAFF.

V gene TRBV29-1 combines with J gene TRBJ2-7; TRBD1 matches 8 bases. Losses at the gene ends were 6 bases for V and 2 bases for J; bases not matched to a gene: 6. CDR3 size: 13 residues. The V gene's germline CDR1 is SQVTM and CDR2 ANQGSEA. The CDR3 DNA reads TGCAGCGTCCGGGACAGGAAAACCTACGAGCAGTACTTC. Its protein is CSVRDRKTYEQYF.

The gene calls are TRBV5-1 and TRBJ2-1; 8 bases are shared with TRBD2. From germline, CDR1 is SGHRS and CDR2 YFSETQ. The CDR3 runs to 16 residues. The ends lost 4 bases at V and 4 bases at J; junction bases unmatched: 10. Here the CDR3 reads CASSAEVAGPYNEQFF. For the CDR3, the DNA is TGCGCCAGCAGCGCTGAGGTAGCGGGACCATACAATGAGCAGTTCTTC.

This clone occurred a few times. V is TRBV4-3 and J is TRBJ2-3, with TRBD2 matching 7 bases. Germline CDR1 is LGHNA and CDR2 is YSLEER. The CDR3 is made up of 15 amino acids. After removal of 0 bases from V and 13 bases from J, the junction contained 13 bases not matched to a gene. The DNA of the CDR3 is TGCGCCAGCAGCCAAGATCCTAGCGGACGGAGTGATAAGTATTTT. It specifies CASSQDPSGRSDKYF.

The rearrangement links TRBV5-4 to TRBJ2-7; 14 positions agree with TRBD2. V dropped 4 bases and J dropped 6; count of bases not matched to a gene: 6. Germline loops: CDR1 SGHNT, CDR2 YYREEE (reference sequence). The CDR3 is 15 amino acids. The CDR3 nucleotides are TGTGCCAGCAGCAGCCCGGGACTAGCGGGAGTCGAGCAGTACTTC. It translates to CASSSPGLAGVEQYF.

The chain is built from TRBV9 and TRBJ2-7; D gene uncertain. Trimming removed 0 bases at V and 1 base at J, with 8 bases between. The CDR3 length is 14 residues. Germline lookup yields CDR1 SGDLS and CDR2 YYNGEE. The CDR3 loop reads CASSVGDTSYEQYF. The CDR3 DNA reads TGTGCCAGCAGCGTAGGTGACACATCCTACGAGCAGTACTTC.

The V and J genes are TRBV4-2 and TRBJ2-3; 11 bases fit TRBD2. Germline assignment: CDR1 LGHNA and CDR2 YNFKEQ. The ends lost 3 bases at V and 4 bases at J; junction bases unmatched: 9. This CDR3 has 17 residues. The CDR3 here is CASSQPTSGSGADTQYF. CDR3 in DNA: TGTGCCAGCAGCCAGCCCACTAGCGGGAGTGGCGCAGATACGCAGTATTTT.

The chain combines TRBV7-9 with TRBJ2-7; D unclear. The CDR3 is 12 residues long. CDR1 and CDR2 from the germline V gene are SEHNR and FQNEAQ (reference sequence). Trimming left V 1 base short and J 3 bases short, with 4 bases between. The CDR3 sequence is CASSLDNYEQYF. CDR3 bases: TGTGCCAGCAGCTTAGACAACTACGAGCAGTACTTC. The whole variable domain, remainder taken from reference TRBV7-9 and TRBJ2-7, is DTGVSQNPRHKITKRGQNVTFRCDPISEHNRLYWYRQTLGQGPEFLTYFQNEAQLEKSRLLSDRFSAERPKGSFSTLEIQRTEQGDSAMYLCASSLDNYEQYFGPGTRLTVT.

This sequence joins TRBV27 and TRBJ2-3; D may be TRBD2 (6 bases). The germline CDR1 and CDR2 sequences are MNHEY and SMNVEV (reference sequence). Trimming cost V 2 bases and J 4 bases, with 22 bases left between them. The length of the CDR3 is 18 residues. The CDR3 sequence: CASSLRGVGEVFSDTQYF. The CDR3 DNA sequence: TGTGCCAGCAGTTTACGGGGCGTGGGGGAGGTATTTTCAGATACGCAGTATTTT.

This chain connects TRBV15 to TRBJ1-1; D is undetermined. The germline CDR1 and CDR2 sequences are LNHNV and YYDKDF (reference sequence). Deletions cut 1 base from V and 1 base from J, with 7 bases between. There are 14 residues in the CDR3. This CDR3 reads CATSRGGGNTEAFF. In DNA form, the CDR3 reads TGTGCCACCAGCAGAGGTGGAGGGAACACTGAAGCTTTCTTT. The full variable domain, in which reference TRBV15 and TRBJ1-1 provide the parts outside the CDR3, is DAMVIQNPRYQVTQFGKPVTLSCSQTLNHNVMYWYQQKSSQAPKLLFHYYDKDFNNEADTPDNFQSRRPNTSFCFLDIRSPGLGDTAMYLCATSRGGGNTEAFFGQGTRLTVV.

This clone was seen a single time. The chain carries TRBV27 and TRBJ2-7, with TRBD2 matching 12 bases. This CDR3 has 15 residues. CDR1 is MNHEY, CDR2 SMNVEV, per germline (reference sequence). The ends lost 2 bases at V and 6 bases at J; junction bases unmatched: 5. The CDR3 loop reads CASSLRLAGVGEQYF. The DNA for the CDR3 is TGTGCCAGCAGTTTAAGACTAGCGGGAGTGGGCGAGCAGTACTTC.

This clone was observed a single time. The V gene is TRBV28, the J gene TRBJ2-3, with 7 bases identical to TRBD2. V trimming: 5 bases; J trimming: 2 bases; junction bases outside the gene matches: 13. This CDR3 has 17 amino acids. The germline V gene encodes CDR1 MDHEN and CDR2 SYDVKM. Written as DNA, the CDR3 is TGTGCCAGCAGTCTGGCAGGGCTAGCGGAGTACACAGATACGCAGTATTTT. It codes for CASSLAGLAEYTDTQYF.

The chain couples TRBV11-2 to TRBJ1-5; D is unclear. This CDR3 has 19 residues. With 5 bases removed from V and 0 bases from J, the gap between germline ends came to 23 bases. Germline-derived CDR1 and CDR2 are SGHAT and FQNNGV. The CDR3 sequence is CASSPGRGNGLTSNQPQHF. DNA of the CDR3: TGTGCCAGCAGCCCTGGGCGAGGGAATGGCCTTACTAGCAATCAGCCCCAGCATTTT.

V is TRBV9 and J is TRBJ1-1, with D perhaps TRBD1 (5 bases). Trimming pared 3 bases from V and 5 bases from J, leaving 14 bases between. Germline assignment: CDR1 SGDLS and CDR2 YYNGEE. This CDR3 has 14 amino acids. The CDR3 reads CASSAGGGRTEAFF. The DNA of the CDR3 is TGTGCCAGCAGCGCCGGGGGGGGTCGGACTGAAGCTTTCTTT.

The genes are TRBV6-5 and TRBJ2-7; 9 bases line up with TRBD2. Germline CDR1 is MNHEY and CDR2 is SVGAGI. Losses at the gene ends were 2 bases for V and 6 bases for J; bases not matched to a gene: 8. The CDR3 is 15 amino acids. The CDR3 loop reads CASSYGLAGHGEQYF. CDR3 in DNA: TGTGCCAGCAGTTACGGGCTAGCGGGGCACGGCGAGCAGTACTTC.

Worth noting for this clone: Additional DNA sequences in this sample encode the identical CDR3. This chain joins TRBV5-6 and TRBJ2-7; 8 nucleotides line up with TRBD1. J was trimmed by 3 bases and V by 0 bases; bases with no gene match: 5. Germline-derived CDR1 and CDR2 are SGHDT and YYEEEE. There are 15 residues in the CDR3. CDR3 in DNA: TGTGCCAGCAGCTTGGGACAGGGGCCGGTCTACGAGCAGTACTTC. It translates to CASSLGQGPVYEQYF.

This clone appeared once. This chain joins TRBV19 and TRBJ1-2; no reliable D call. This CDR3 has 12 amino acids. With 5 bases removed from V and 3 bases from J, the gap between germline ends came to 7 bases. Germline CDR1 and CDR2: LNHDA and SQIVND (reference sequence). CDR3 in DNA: TGTGCCAGTAGTCCGGACTACTATGGCTACACCTTC. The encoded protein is CASSPDYYGYTF. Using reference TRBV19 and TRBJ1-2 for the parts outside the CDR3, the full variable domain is DGGITQSPKYLFRKEGQNVTLSCEQNLNHDAMYWYRQDPGQGLRLIYYSQIVNDFQKGDIAEGYSVSREKKESFPLTVTSAQKNPTAFYLCASSPDYYGYTFGSGTRLTVV.

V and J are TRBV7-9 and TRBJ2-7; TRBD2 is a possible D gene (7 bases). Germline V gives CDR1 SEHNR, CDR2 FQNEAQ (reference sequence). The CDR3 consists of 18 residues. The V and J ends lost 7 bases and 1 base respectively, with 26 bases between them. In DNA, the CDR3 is TGTGCCAGCAACCAAGGAGGGGGGGAGTGGGGCGGATCCTACGAGCAGTACTTC. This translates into CASNQGGGEWGGSYEQYF.

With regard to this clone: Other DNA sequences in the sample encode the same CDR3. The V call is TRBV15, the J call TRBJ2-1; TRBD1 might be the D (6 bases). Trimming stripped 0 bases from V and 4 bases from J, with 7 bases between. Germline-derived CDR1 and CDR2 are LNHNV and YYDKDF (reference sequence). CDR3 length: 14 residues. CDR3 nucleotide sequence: TGTGCCACCAGCAGAGAGGACAGATACAATGAGCAGTTCTTC. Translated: CATSREDRYNEQFF.

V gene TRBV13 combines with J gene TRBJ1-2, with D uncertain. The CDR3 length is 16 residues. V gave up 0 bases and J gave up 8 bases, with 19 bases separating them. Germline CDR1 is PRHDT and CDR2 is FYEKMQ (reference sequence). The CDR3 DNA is TGTGCCAGCAGCTTAGGCGGGTTGGGCCCCGCGGGCGGCTACACCTTC. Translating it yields CASSLGGLGPAGGYTF.

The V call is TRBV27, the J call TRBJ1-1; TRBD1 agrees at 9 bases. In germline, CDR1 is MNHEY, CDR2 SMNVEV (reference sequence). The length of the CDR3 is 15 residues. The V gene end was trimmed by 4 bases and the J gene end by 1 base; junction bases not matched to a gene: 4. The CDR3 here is CASSSPGQGNTEAFF. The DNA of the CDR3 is TGTGCCAGCAGTTCCCCGGGACAGGGGAACACTGAAGCTTTCTTT.

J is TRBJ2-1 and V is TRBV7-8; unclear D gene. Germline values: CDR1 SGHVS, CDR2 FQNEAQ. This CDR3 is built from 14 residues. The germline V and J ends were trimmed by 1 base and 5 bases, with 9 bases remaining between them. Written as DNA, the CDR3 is TGTGCCAGCAGCTTAGTAAACAGACACAATGAGCAGTTCTTC. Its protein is CASSLVNRHNEQFF.

CDR3 coding DNA: TGTGCCAGCAGCCGGACTAGCGGGAGGGCCAGGTACACCGGGGAGCTGTTTTTT. Its protein product is CASSRTSGRARYTGELFF. V usage is TRBV4-2 and J usage is TRBJ2-2, with 15 bases matching TRBD2. Germline assignment: CDR1 LGHNA and CDR2 YNFKEQ. CDR3 size: 18 residues. V lost 4 bases, J lost 3 bases, and 6 bases stayed unmatched.

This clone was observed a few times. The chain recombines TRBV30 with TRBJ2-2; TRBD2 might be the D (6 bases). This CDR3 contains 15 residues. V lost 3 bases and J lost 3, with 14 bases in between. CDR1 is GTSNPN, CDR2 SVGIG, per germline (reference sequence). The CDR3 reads CAWRRREADTGELFF. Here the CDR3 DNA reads TGTGCCTGGAGACGCAGGGAGGCGGACACCGGGGAGCTGTTTTTT.